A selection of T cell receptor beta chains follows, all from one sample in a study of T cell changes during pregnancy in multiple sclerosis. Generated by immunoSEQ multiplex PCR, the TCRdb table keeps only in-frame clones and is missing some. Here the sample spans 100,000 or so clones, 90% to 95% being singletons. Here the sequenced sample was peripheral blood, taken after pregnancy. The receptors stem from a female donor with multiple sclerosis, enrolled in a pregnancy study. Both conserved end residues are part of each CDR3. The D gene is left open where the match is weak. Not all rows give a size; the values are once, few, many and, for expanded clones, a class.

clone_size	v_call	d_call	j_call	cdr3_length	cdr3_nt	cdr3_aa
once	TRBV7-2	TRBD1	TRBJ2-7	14	TGTGCCAGCAGCCGCGGGACAGGTTCCTACGAGCAGTACTTC	CASSRGTGSYEQYF
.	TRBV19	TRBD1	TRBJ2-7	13	TGTGCCAGTAGTCCGGGACAGTTCTACGAGCAGTACTTC	CASSPGQFYEQYF
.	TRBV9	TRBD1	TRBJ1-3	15	TGTGCCAGCAGCGGTGGACAGGGCCGAGGAAACACCATATATTTT	CASSGGQGRGNTIYF
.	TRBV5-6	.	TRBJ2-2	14	TGTGCCAGCAGCTCAGGGTCCGGAGAGGGGGAGCTGTTTTTT	CASSSGSGEGELFF
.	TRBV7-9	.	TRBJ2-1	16	TGTGCCAGCAGCCCAAGACAGACTAGCTCCTACAATGAGCAGTTCTTC	CASSPRQTSSYNEQFF
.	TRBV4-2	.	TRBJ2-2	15	TGTGCCAGCAGCCAAGAAGGCAGGGATACCGGGGAGCTGTTTTTT	CASSQEGRDTGELFF
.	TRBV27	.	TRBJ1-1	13	TGTGCCAGCAGCCGGGAGGGATACACTGAAGCTTTCTTT	CASSREGYTEAFF
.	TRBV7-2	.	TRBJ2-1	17	TGTGCCAGCAGCTTAGGGGTGAACCCCAGGGACTACAATGAGCAGTTCTTC	CASSLGVNPRDYNEQFF
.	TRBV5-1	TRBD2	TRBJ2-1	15	TGCGCCAGCAGTCTTGGGCTAGCGGGGGGTGAAGAGCAGTTCTTC	CASSLGLAGGEEQFF
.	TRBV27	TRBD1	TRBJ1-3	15	TGTGCCAGCAGCAGCGGGGTACAGGGGGCGAGCACCATATATTTT	CASSSGVQGASTIYF
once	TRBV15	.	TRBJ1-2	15	TGTGCCACCTCAGCAGAGCCCCCAGGGTTGGATGGCTACACCTTC	CATSAEPPGLDGYTF
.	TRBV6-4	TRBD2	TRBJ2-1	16	TGTGCCAGCAGTGCAAAGGCTAGCGGATCCTACAATGAGCAGTTCTTC	CASSAKASGSYNEQFF
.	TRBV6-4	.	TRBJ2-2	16	TGTGCCAGCAGTGACTCGCACAGGGAGTCCGCCGGGGAGCTGTTTTTT	CASSDSHRESAGELFF
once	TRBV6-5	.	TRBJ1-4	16	TGTGCCAGCAGTTACTCCGTGAGGGTACAGAATGAAAAACTGTTTTTT	CASSYSVRVQNEKLFF
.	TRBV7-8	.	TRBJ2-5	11	TGTGCCAGCAGCCCACAAGAGACCCAGTACTTC	CASSPQETQYF
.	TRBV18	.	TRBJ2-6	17	TGTGCCAGCTCACCACCAGGACTATCCTCTGGGGCCAACGTCCTGACTTTC	CASSPPGLSSGANVLTF
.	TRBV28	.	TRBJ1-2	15	TGTGCCTCCTCGGGGAGACTTCCTCCAAACTATGGCTACACCTTC	CASSGRLPPNYGYTF
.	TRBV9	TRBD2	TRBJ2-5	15	TGTGCCAGCAGCGTAAGGTCCGGGAGGGGGGAGACCCAGTACTTC	CASSVRSGRGETQYF
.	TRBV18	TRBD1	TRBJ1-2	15	TGTGCCACCGCAAAAGGACAGGGGGATGGTAGTGGCTACACCTTC	CATAKGQGDGSGYTF
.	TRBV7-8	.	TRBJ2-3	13	TGTGCCAGCAGCTTAGGAGGGTCAGATACGCAGTATTTT	CASSLGGSDTQYF
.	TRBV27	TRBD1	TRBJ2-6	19	TGTGCCAGCAGTCCCCTGCCCGGGACAGGGGGGTCCGGGGCCAACGTCCTGACTTTC	CASSPLPGTGGSGANVLTF
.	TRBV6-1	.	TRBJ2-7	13	TGTGCCAGCAAGGACAGCCCTGACTACGAGCAGTACTTC	CASKDSPDYEQYF
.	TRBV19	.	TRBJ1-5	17	TGTGCCAGTAGTATAGATCAGGGGACAAACCTGAATCAGCCCCAGCATTTT	CASSIDQGTNLNQPQHF
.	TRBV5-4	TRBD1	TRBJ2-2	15	TGTGCCAGCAGTTTGGGACAGGGGAACACCGGGGAGCTGTTTTTT	CASSLGQGNTGELFF
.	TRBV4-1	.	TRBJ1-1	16	TGCGCCAGCAGCCGTCTCATCTTGGGCCCGAACACTGAAGCTTTCTTT	CASSRLILGPNTEAFF
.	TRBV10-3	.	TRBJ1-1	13	TGTGCCATCAGTGACGGGGAACCCCTTGAAGCTTTCTTT	CAISDGEPLEAFF
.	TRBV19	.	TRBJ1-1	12	TGTGCCACTCAGGGGCGGTTGACTGAAGCTTTCTTT	CATQGRLTEAFF
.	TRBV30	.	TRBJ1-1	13	TGTGCCTGGAGCGGGGGGAGGAACACTGAAGCTTTCTTT	CAWSGGRNTEAFF
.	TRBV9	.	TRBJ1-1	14	TGTGCCAGCAGCGGATCAGGTGACCACACTGAAGCTTTCTTT	CASSGSGDHTEAFF
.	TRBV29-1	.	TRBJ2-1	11	TGCAGCGTTGGCGGGTACAATGAGCAGTTCTTC	CSVGGYNEQFF
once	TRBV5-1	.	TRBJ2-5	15	TGCGCCAGCAGCTTGGGGTCAGGGCCCCAAGAGACCCAGTACTTC	CASSLGSGPQETQYF
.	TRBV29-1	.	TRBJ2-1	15	TGCAGCGTTGCAGGGTTGGGAAGCTCCTACAATGAGCAGTTCTTC	CSVAGLGSSYNEQFF
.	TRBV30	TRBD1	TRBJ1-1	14	TGTGCCTGGAGCCCCCGGGACAGGGGGACTGAAGCTTTCTTT	CAWSPRDRGTEAFF
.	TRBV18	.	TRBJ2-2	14	TGTGCCAGCTCACCTTTTCAGGGGACCGGGGAGCTGTTTTTT	CASSPFQGTGELFF
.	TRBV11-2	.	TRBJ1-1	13	TGTGCCAGCACCGCCGGGGGAAACACTGAAGCTTTCTTT	CASTAGGNTEAFF
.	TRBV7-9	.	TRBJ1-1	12	TGTGCCAGCAGCTTTGGGGAGACTGAAGCTTTCTTT	CASSFGETEAFF
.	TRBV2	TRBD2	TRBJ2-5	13	TGTGCCAGCGCCGACGGAGCGGGGGAGACCCAGTACTTC	CASADGAGETQYF
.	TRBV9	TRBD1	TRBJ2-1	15	TGTGCCAGCAGCGATGACAGGGCAGCATACAATGAGCAGTTCTTC	CASSDDRAAYNEQFF
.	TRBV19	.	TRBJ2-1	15	TGTGCCAGTAGCTCGATCGTCGGGTCCTACAATGAGCAGTTCTTC	CASSSIVGSYNEQFF
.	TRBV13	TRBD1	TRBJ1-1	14	TGTGCCAGCAGAAGACAGGGCCCGGGGACTGAAGCTTTCTTT	CASRRQGPGTEAFF
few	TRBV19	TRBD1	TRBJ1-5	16	TGTGCCAGTAGTATGGAAACCGGGACAGGGAATCAGCCCCAGCATTTT	CASSMETGTGNQPQHF
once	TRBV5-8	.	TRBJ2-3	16	TGTGCCAGCAGCACCCACAGGAGATCTAGCACAGATACGCAGTATTTT	CASSTHRRSSTDTQYF
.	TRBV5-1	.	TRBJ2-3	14	TGCGCCAGTAGAACAGGGAACATCACAGATACGCAGTATTTT	CASRTGNITDTQYF
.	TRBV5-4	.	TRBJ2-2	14	TGTGCCAGCAGCTTGGAGGCCGAGGCCGGGGAGCTGTTTTTT	CASSLEAEAGELFF
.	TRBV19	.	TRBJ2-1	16	TGTGCCAGTAGTATCAAGTTGGCGACAATCGGATCGGTGCAGTTCTTC	CASSIKLATIGSVQFF
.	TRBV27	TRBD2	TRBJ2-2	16	TGTGCCAGCAGTCCCCGGGGGGGGATTAACACCGGGGAGCTGTTTTTT	CASSPRGGINTGELFF
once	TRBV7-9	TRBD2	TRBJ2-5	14	TGTGCCAGCAGTCGCCTCGGGGGGTCAGAGACCCAGTACTTC	CASSRLGGSETQYF
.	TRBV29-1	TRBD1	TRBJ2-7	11	TGCAGCGTGGGGACAGTCTACGAGCAGTACTTC	CSVGTVYEQYF
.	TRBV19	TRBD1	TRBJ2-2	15	TGTGCCAGTAGTATTACGGGACAGACAACCGGGGAGCTGTTTTTT	CASSITGQTTGELFF
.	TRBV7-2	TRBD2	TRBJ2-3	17	TGTGCCAGCAGCCTAGGACTTGCGGGGGGATACACAGATACGCAGTATTTT	CASSLGLAGGYTDTQYF
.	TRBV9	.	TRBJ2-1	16	TGTGCCAGCAGCGCCGTTAGCGGCGGGCCGTACAATGAGCAGTTCTTC	CASSAVSGGPYNEQFF
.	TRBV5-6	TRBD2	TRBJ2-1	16	TGTGCCAGCAGCTTGGCTAGCGGGGGGAACTACAATGAGCAGTTCTTC	CASSLASGGNYNEQFF
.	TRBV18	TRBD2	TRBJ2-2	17	TGTGCCAGCTCACCGACGACGGGGGGTTCGAACACCGGGGAGCTGTTTTTT	CASSPTTGGSNTGELFF
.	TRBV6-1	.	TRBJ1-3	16	TGTGCCAGCAGTGAAAACGCCCTTGGGCCTGGAAACACCATATATTTT	CASSENALGPGNTIYF
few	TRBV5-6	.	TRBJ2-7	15	TGTGCCAGCAGCTTGTCAGCGTTGGCGGGTCGAGAGCAGTACTTC	CASSLSALAGREQYF
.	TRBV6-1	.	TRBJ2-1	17	TGTGCCAGCAGTGCCGCGACAGGCGATATATCCTACAATGAGCAGTTCTTC	CASSAATGDISYNEQFF
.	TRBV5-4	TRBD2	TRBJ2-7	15	TGTGCCAGCAGCTTGGCGGGGGGAAGCTCCTACGAGCAGTACTTC	CASSLAGGSSYEQYF
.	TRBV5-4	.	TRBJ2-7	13	TGTGCCAGCAGCCTAGACCCAAATTACGAGCAGTACTTC	CASSLDPNYEQYF
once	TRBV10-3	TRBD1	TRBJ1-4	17	TGTGCCATCAGCGCGGGACAGGGAGTATTGACTAATGAAAAACTGTTTTTT	CAISAGQGVLTNEKLFF
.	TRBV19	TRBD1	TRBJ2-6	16	TGTGCCAGTAGTACCTGGCAGGGGGCTGGGGCCAACGTCCTGACTTTC	CASSTWQGAGANVLTF